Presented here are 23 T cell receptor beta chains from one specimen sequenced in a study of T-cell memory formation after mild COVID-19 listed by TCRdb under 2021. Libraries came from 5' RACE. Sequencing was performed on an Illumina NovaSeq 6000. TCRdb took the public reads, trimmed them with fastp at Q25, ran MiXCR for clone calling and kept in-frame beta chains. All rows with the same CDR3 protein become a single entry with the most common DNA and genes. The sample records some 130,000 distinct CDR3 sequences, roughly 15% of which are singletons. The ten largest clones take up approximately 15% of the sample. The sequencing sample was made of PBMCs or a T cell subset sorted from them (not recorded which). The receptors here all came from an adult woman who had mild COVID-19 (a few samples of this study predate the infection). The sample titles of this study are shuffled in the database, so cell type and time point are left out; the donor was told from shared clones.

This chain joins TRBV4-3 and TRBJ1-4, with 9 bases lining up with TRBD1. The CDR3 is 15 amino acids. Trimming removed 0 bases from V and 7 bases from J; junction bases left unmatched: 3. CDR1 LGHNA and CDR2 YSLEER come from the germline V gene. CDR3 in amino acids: CASSQDHRGPEKLFF. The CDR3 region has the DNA TGCGCCAGCAGCCAAGATCACAGGGGGCCTGAAAAACTGTTTTTT.

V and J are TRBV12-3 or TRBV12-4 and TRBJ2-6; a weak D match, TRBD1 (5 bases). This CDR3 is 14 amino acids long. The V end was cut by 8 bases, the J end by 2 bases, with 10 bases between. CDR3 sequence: CASGQGPGANVLTF. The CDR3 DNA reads TGTGCCAGCGGGCAGGGTCCTGGGGCCAACGTCCTGACTTTC.

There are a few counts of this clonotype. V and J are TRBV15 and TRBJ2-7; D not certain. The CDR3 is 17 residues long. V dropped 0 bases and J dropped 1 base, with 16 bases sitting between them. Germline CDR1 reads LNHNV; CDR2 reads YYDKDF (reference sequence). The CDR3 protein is CATSRDPPIRSSYEQYF. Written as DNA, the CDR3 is TGTGCCACCAGCAGAGATCCCCCCATCCGTTCGTCCTACGAGCAGTACTTC.

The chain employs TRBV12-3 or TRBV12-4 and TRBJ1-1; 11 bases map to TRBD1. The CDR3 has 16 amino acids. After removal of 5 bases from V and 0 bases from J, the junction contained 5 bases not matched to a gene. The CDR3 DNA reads TGTGCCAGCAGTCGTAGGGACAGGGGGATGAACACTGAAGCTTTCTTT. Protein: CASSRRDRGMNTEAFF.

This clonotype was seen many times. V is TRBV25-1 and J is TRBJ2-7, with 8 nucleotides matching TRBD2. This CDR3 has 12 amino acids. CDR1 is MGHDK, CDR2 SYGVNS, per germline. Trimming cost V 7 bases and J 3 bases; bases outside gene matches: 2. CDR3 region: CASMAGGYEQYF. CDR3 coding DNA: TGTGCCAGCATGGCGGGAGGCTACGAGCAGTACTTC.

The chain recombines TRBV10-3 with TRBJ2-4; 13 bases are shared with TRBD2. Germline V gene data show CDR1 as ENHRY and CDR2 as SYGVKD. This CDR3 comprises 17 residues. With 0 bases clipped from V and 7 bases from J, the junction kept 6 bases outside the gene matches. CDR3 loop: CAISESGLAGRENIQYF. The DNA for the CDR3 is TGTGCCATCAGTGAGTCGGGACTAGCGGGGCGGGAGAACATTCAGTACTTC.

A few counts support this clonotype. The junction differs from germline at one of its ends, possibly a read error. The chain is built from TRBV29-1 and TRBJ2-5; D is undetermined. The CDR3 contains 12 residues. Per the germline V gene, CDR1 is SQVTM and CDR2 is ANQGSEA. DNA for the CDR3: TGCAGCGTTGGGGCGGTCCAAGAGACCAAGTACTTC. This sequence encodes CSVGAVQETKYF.

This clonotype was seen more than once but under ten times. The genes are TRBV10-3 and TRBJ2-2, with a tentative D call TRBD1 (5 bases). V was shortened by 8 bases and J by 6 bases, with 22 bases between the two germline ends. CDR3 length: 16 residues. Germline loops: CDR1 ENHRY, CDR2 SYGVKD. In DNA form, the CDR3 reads TGTGCCATCCTTTCCCGGGCAGGGCCCGTTCCCGGGGAGCTGTTTTTT. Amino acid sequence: CAILSRAGPVPGELFF.

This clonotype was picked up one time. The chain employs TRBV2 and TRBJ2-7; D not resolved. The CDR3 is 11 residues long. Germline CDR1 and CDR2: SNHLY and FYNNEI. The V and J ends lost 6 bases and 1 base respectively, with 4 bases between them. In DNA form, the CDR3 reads TGTGCCAGCAGGAAATCCTACGAGCAGTACTTC. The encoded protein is CASRKSYEQYF.

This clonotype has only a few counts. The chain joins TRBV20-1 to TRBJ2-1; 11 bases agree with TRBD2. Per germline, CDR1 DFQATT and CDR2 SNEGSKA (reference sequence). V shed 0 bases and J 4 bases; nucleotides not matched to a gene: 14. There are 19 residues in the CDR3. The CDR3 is CSARDPFTPGLAEYNEQFF. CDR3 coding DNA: TGCAGTGCTAGAGATCCATTTACTCCGGGACTAGCGGAGTACAATGAGCAGTTCTTC.

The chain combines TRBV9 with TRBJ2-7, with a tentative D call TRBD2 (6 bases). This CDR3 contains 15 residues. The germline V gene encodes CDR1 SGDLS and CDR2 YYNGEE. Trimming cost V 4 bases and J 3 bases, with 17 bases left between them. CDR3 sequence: CASSPEAGSRYEQYF. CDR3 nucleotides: TGTGCCAGCAGCCCCGAAGCGGGCAGTCGCTACGAGCAGTACTTC.

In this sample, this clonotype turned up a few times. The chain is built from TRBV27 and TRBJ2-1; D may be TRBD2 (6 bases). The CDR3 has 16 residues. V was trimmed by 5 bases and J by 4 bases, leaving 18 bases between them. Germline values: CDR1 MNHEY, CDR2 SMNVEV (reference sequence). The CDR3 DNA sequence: TGTGCCAGCAGTCGTTGGGGGAGGCAAACTTACAATGAGCAGTTCTTC. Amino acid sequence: CASSRWGRQTYNEQFF.

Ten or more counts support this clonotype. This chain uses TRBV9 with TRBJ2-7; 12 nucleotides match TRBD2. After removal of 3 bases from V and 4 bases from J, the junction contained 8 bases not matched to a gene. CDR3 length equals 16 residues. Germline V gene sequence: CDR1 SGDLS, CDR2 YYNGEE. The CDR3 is CASSATGTSGPYEQYF. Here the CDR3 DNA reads TGTGCCAGCAGCGCGACCGGGACTAGCGGGCCATACGAGCAGTACTTC.

The CDR3 loop is CASSPRSGVNYGYTF. The CDR3 region has the DNA TGTGCCAGCTCACCAAGATCGGGGGTGAACTATGGCTACACCTTC. V gene TRBV18 combines with J gene TRBJ1-2, with D perhaps TRBD1 (5 bases). Trimming left V 2 bases short and J 2 bases short, with 12 bases between. The CDR3 is made up of 15 amino acids. The germline V gene has CDR1 KGHSH and CDR2 LQKENI.

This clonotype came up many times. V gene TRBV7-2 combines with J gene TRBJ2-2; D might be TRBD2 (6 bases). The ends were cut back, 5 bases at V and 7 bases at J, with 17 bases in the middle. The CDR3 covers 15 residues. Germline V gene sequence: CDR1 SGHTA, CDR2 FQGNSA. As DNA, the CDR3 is TGTGCCAGCAGCGCCCGACTAGGAGGGGACGGGGAGCTGTTTTTT. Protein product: CASSARLGGDGELFF. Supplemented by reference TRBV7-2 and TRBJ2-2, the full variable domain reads GAGVSQSPSNKVTEKGKDVELRCDPISGHTALYWYRQSLGQGLEFLIYFQGNSAPDKSGLPSDRFSAERTGGSVSTLTIQRTQQEDSAVYLCASSARLGGDGELFFGEGSRLTVL.

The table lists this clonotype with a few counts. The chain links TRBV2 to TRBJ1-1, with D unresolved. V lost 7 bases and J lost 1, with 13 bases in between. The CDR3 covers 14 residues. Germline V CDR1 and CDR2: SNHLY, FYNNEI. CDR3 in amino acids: CASKAEWGNTEAFF. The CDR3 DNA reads TGTGCCAGCAAGGCAGAGTGGGGGAACACTGAAGCTTTCTTT.

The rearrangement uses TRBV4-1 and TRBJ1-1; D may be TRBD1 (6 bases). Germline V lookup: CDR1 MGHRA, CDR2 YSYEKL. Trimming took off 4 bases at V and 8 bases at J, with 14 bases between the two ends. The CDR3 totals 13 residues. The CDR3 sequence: CASSPPGQLEAFF. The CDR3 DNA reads TGCGCCAGCAGCCCGCCCGGACAGTTAGAAGCTTTCTTT.

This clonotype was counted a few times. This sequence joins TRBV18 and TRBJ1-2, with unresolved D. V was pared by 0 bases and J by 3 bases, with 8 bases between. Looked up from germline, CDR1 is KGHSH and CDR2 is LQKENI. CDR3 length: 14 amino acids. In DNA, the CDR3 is TGTGCCAGCTCACCACCAGGTGTTTACTATGGCTACACCTTC. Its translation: CASSPPGVYYGYTF. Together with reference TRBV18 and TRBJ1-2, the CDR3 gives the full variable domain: NAGVMQNPRHLVRRRGQEARLRCSPMKGHSHVYWYRQLPEEGLKFMVYLQKENIIDESGMPKERFSAEFPKEGPSILRIQQVVRGDSAAYFCASSPPGVYYGYTFGSGTRLTVV.

The DNA of the CDR3 is TGTGCCAGCAGTTTTACCGCAACCTACGAGCAGTACTTC. Its translation is CASSFTATYEQYF. The chain combines TRBV12-3 or TRBV12-4 with TRBJ2-7; D is unresolved. The V and J ends lost 3 bases and 2 bases respectively, with 8 bases between them. CDR3 length: 13 amino acids.

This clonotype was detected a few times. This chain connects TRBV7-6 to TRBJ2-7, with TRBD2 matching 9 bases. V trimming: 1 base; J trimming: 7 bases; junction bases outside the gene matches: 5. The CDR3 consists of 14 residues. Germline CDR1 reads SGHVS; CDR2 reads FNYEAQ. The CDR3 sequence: CASSLVAGVEEQYF. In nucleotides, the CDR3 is TGTGCCAGCAGCTTAGTAGCGGGAGTTGAGGAGCAGTACTTC.

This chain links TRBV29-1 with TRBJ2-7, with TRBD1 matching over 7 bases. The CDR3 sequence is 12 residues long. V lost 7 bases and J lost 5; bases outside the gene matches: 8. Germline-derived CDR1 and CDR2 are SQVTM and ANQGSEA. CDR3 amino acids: CSGYDRADEQYF. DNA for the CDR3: TGCAGCGGCTATGACAGGGCGGACGAGCAGTACTTC.

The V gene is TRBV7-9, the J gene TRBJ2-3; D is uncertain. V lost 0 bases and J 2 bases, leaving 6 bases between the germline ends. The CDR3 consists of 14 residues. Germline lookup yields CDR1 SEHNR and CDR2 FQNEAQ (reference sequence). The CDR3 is CASSLAGFTDTQYF. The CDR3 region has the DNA TGTGCCAGCAGCTTAGCGGGGTTCACAGATACGCAGTATTTT. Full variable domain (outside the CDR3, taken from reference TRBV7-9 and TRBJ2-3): DTGVSQNPRHKITKRGQNVTFRCDPISEHNRLYWYRQTLGQGPEFLTYFQNEAQLEKSRLLSDRFSAERPKGSFSTLEIQRTEQGDSAMYLCASSLAGFTDTQYFGPGTRLTVL.

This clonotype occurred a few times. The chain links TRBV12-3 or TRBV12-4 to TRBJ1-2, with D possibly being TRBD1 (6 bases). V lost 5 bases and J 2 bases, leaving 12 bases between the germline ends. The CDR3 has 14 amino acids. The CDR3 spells CASSMGQINYGYTF. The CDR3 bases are TGTGCCAGCAGTATGGGACAAATAAACTATGGCTACACCTTC.